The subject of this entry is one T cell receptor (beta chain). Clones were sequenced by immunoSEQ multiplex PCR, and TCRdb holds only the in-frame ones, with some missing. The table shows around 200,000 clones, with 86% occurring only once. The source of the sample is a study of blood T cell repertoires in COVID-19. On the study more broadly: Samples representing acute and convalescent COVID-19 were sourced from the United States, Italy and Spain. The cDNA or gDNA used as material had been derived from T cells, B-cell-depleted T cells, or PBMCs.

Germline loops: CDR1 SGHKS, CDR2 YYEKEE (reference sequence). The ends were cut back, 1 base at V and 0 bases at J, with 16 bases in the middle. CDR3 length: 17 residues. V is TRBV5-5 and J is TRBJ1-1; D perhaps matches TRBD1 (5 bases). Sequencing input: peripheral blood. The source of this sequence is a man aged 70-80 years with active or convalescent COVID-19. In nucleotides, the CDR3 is TGTGCCAGCAGCTTGTGGTGGGGCAGCAATATGAACACTGAAGCTTTCTTT. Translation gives CASSLWWGSNMNTEAFF.